The 18 T cell receptor beta chains given below trace back to one sample, sequenced in a study of CD8+CD57+ T cells in acquired aplastic anemia. TCR beta VDJ and CDR3 profiling used genomic DNA as template. TCRdb reanalysed the reads using MiXCR and keeps one entry per CDR3 protein. The sample contains over 100,000 distinct CDR3 sequences, less than 45% of which appear only once. The sequencing input was sorted CD4+, CD8+, or CD8+CD57+ T cells (not recorded which) from PBMCs. The receptors originated from a human donor in good health, serving as a control.

A note on this clonotype: At one end, the junction sequence differs from germline, possibly due to a read error. V usage is TRBV5-4 and J usage is TRBJ1-2, with D tentatively TRBD1 (5 bases). CDR3 size: 16 residues. Germline CDR1 SGHNT, CDR2 YYREEE (reference sequence). CDR3 amino acids: CASSLAGRGAGHGYTF. CDR3 nucleotides: TGTGCCAGCAGTTTGGCCGGAAGGGGCGCAGGCCATGGCTACACCTTC.

This clonotype was observed many times. The chain carries TRBV20-1 and TRBJ1-2; D gene uncertain. Germline loops: CDR1 DFQATT, CDR2 SNEGSKA (reference sequence). The CDR3 is made up of 12 amino acids. With 7 bases removed from V and 3 bases from J, the gap between germline ends came to 12 bases. The CDR3 bases are TGCAGTGTTGTCGACACAGACTATGGCTACACCTTC. This codes for CSVVDTDYGYTF.

J is TRBJ1-2 and V is TRBV10-1; TRBD1 matches 11 bases. Germline V lookup: CDR1 WNHNN, CDR2 SYGVQD (reference sequence). With 6 bases clipped from V and 8 bases from J, the junction kept 11 bases outside the gene matches. The CDR3 extends over 15 amino acids. CDR3 in DNA: TGCGCCAGCAGGGTCCCGGGACAGGGGGATGCCGGCTACACCTTC. Amino acids: CASRVPGQGDAGYTF.

This clonotype was seen at least ten times. V usage is TRBV9 and J usage is TRBJ1-3; 7 positions agree with TRBD1. V gave up 3 bases and J gave up 4 bases; unmatched junction bases: 7. The germline CDR1 and CDR2 sequences are SGDLS and YYNGEE. The CDR3 contains 15 residues. CDR3 sequence (DNA): TGTGCCAGCAGCGCCACAGGGGATCGCGGAAACACCATATATTTT. Amino acids: CASSATGDRGNTIYF. The full variable domain, rest sourced from reference TRBV9 and TRBJ1-3, is DSGVTQTPKHLITATGQRVTLRCSPRSGDLSVYWYQQSLDQGLQFLIQYYNGEERAKGNILERFSAQQFPDLHSELNLSSLELGDSALYFCASSATGDRGNTIYFGEGSWLTVV.

This clonotype was detected many times. This rearrangement joins TRBV7-2 to TRBJ1-5; 7 bases are a match to TRBD1. The CDR3 loop spans 12 amino acids. Germline V gene sequence: CDR1 SGHTA, CDR2 FQGNSA. Trimming took 4 bases from V and 8 from J; bases not matched to a gene: 2. CDR3 loop: CASSSQGEPQHF. In DNA, the CDR3 is TGTGCCAGCAGCTCCCAGGGGGAGCCCCAGCATTTT.

The table lists this clonotype with many counts. The V gene is TRBV2, the J gene TRBJ1-1; a possible D gene is TRBD1 (6 bases). The length of the CDR3 is 15 residues. V dropped 4 bases and J dropped 4 bases, with 16 bases sitting between them. The germline V gene encodes CDR1 SNHLY and CDR2 FYNNEI. The CDR3 nucleotides are TGTGCCAGCAGTGTATACGGGGGCCAGGGCACTGAAGCTTTCTTT. This encodes CASSVYGGQGTEAFF.

This chain uses TRBV2 with TRBJ1-2, with no clear D. Trimming pared 5 bases from V and 8 bases from J, leaving 15 bases between. CDR1 and CDR2 (germline): SNHLY, FYNNEI. CDR3 length equals 13 residues. The CDR3 is CASSLDVEGGYTF. The CDR3 region has the DNA TGTGCCAGCAGTTTGGACGTGGAGGGCGGCTACACCTTC.

This clonotype was seen many times. CDR3 region: CSARDQSYEQYF. DNA of the CDR3: TGCAGTGCTAGAGACCAATCTTACGAGCAGTACTTC. This chain connects TRBV20-1 to TRBJ2-7, with D unresolved. Trimming shortened V by 0 bases and J by 4 bases, and 7 bases separated the two germline ends. The CDR3 is 12 residues long. Germline V gives CDR1 DFQATT, CDR2 SNEGSKA (reference sequence).

V is TRBV20-1 and J is TRBJ2-7, with D possibly being TRBD2 (7 bases). Germline values: CDR1 DFQATT, CDR2 SNEGSKA (reference sequence). CDR3 length equals 15 residues. Trimming pared 0 bases from V and 2 bases from J, leaving 14 bases between. CDR3 sequence (DNA): TGCAGTGCTAGAGATCCGGGGGGCCTTGCCTACGAGCAGTACTTC. Protein: CSARDPGGLAYEQYF.

This clonotype occurred many times. V is TRBV6-1 and J is TRBJ2-7, with 9 bases identical to TRBD1. V lost 6 bases, J lost 4 bases, and 7 bases stayed unmatched. Germline V gene lookup returns CDR1 MNHNS and CDR2 SASEGT. The CDR3 is 14 amino acids. This chain's CDR3 is CASRPDRGRYEQYF. For the CDR3, the DNA is TGTGCCAGCAGGCCGGACAGGGGACGGTACGAGCAGTACTTC.

The chain uses TRBV10-3 and TRBJ2-1; 11 bases are shared with TRBD2. Trimming cost V 10 bases and J 10 bases; bases outside gene matches: 9. The CDR3 loop spans 13 amino acids. CDR1 is ENHRY, CDR2 SYGVKD, per germline. The DNA of the CDR3 is TGTGCCACAGTAGCGGGGGGGCGGTGGGAGCAGTTCTTC. The encoded protein is CATVAGGRWEQFF.

This clonotype was observed many times. This chain uses TRBV6-2 or TRBV6-3 with TRBJ2-1; 16 nucleotides agree with TRBD2. The CDR3 length is 18 residues. Germline CDR1 and CDR2: MNHEY and SVGEGT. Trimming took 2 bases from V and 7 from J; bases not matched to a gene: 8. The CDR3: CASSYGTSGRALGNEQFF. The CDR3 DNA follows: TGTGCCAGCAGTTACGGGACTAGCGGGAGGGCGTTGGGGAATGAGCAGTTCTTC.

This clonotype has just one count. It is likely a read error, because the conserved phenylalanine at the end of the CDR3 is missing. This rearrangement joins TRBV10-2 to TRBJ2-7; TRBD2 is a possible D gene (5 bases). This CDR3 has 13 amino acids. The germline gives CDR1 WSHSY, CDR2 SAAADI. The CDR3 sequence is CASRSGGSYEQYL. The CDR3 DNA reads TGTGCCAGCAGAAGCGGTGGGTCCTACGAGCAGTACCTC.

The rearrangement uses TRBV24-1 and TRBJ1-2; D is perhaps TRBD1 (5 bases). This CDR3 spans 17 amino acids. Per the germline V gene, CDR1 is KGHDR and CDR2 is SFDVKD. V was trimmed by 1 base and J by 5 bases, leaving 19 bases between them. CDR3 DNA sequence: TGTGCCACCAGTGATTTAACGATCTTCGGGGGAAGGTATGGCTACACCTTC. It encodes CATSDLTIFGGRYGYTF.

As to this clonotype: A much larger clone lies a single base off, so this may be a read error. Since the CDR3 does not end with the conserved phenylalanine or tryptophan, this likely comes from a read error. The CDR3 DNA follows: TGCAGTGCTACTCGACAGTTGAACACTGAAGCTTTCCTT. Protein: CSATRQLNTEAFL. This rearrangement joins TRBV20-1 to TRBJ1-1, with a tentative D call TRBD1 (5 bases). The CDR3 totals 13 residues. Germline lookup yields CDR1 DFQATT and CDR2 SNEGSKA (reference sequence). Trimming took 4 bases from V and 0 from J, leaving 9 bases between them.

This clonotype was found many times. This sequence joins TRBV6-1 and TRBJ2-3, with D possibly TRBD2 on 7 matching bases. Trimming pared 5 bases from V and 1 base from J, leaving 13 bases between. This CDR3 is built from 15 residues. CDR1 MNHNS and CDR2 SASEGT come from the germline V gene. The chain's CDR3 is CASSPPGGGTDTQYF. The CDR3 DNA sequence: TGTGCCAGCAGTCCACCGGGGGGCGGCACAGATACGCAGTATTTT.

With regard to this clonotype: The CDR3 carries no conserved terminal phenylalanine or tryptophan, so it likely arises from a read error. J is TRBJ1-4 and V is TRBV20-1, with 9 bases aligning to TRBD1. Germline CDR1 DFQATT, CDR2 SNEGSKA (reference sequence). The CDR3 has 17 amino acids. With 3 bases clipped from V and 4 bases from J, the junction kept 12 bases outside the gene matches. The CDR3 protein is CSARPLEVTGGNEKLFS. The CDR3 region has the DNA TGCAGTGCTAGGCCCCTTGAGGTGACAGGGGGTAATGAAAAACTGTTTTCT.

This clonotype occurred a few times. CDR3 in DNA: TGTGCCAGCTCACAAATTGACAGGGTGGATGGCTACACCTTC. It is translated as CASSQIDRVDGYTF. The gene calls are TRBV18 and TRBJ1-2, with 7 bases matching TRBD1. The CDR3 is made up of 14 amino acids. V was clipped by 4 bases and J by 6 bases; unmatched bases: 8. Germline values: CDR1 KGHSH, CDR2 LQKENI.